The 10 T cell receptor beta chains in this list originate from one sample, sequenced in a study of beta chain features in type 1 diabetes. As every portion of the isolated RNA was reverse transcribed, the sequencing read expressed TCRB transcripts. Assay: immunoSEQ multiplex PCR; the TCRdb copy retains only in-frame clones and omits some. The table records some 330,000 clones, approximately 11% of them present only once. The sequenced sample was naive CD4+ T cells from blood. The receptors derive from a woman in her twenties or thirties in good health.

Only one count was recorded for this clone. The chain links TRBV28 to TRBJ2-1; 10 nucleotides align to TRBD2. The CDR3 loop spans 15 amino acids. After removal of 4 bases from V and 6 bases from J, the junction contained 6 bases not matched to a gene. From germline, CDR1 is MDHEN and CDR2 SYDVKM. CDR3 in DNA: TGTGCCAGCAGTTCTAGCGGGAGAGTTCTCAATGAGCAGTTCTTC. It yields the protein CASSSSGRVLNEQFF.

This chain joins TRBV7-9 and TRBJ2-1; TRBD2 agrees at 7 bases. Germline V gene lookup returns CDR1 SEHNR and CDR2 FQNEAQ (reference sequence). The CDR3 extends over 15 amino acids. V shed 4 bases, J shed 3 bases, and the junction held 6 bases outside the gene matches. CDR3 nucleotides: TGTGCCAGCAGCTGGGGGGGGAGATTCTACAATGAGCAGTTCTTC. As protein: CASSWGGRFYNEQFF.

The V call is TRBV2, the J call TRBJ2-3; 9 positions agree with TRBD2. V shed 3 bases and J 4 bases; nucleotides not matched to a gene: 5. This CDR3 is 15 amino acids long. In germline, CDR1 is SNHLY, CDR2 FYNNEI. CDR3 sequence reads: CASSEHAGGPDTQYF. The DNA for the CDR3 is TGTGCCAGCAGTGAGCACGCGGGAGGGCCAGATACGCAGTATTTT.

This clone came up a few times. CDR3 loop: CASSLATSPWSEQFF. The CDR3 coding sequence is TGTGCCAGCAGCTTGGCGACTAGCCCGTGGAGTGAGCAGTTCTTC. J is TRBJ2-1 and V is TRBV5-6; 7 bases are shared with TRBD2. Trimming removed 0 bases from V and 9 bases from J; junction bases left unmatched: 9. Germline CDR1 SGHDT, CDR2 YYEEEE. The CDR3 sequence is 15 residues long.

This clone has more than one count but fewer than ten. The CDR3 coding sequence is TGTGCCAGCTCTAGGTTACAGGGGAGTCGAGAGACCCAGTACTTC. This codes for CASSRLQGSRETQYF. The chain has TRBV2 and TRBJ2-5; 7 nucleotides line up with TRBD1. With V trimmed by 8 bases and J by 4 bases, 13 bases remained unmatched. Germline V gene lookup returns CDR1 SNHLY and CDR2 FYNNEI. The CDR3 covers 15 residues. The whole variable domain, remainder taken from reference TRBV2 and TRBJ2-5, is EPEVTQTPSHQVTQMGQEVILRCVPISNHLYFYWYRQILGQKVEFLVSFYNNEISEKSEIFDDQFSVERPDGSNFTLKIRSTKLEDSAMYFCASSRLQGSRETQYFGPGTRLLVL.

The J gene is TRBJ2-3, the V gene TRBV5-1, with 8 nucleotides matching TRBD2. V shed 4 bases, J shed 4 bases, and the junction held 5 bases outside the gene matches. This CDR3 is built from 14 residues. CDR1 SGHRS and CDR2 YFSETQ come from the germline V gene. CDR3 in DNA: TGCGCCAGCAGCCCCGGGAGGGCCCCAGATACGCAGTATTTT. Translating it yields CASSPGRAPDTQYF.

This clone was picked up a small number of times. The DNA for the CDR3 is TGTGCCAGCACCAAACAGGGGCCAGATACGCAGTATTTT. Its protein product is CASTKQGPDTQYF. V gene TRBV7-2 combines with J gene TRBJ2-3; 7 positions agree with TRBD1. This CDR3 has 13 amino acids. The germline CDR1 and CDR2 sequences are SGHTA and FQGNSA. Trimming cost V 7 bases and J 4 bases; bases outside gene matches: 5.

The chain employs TRBV5-4 and TRBJ2-3, with TRBD2 matching 14 bases. The CDR3 length is 18 residues. Trimming at V came to 4 bases and at J to 1 base, leaving 8 bases not matched to a gene. The V gene's germline CDR1 is SGHNT and CDR2 YYREEE (reference sequence). The CDR3 reads CASSEGLAGASGTDTQYF. For the CDR3, the DNA is TGTGCCAGCAGCGAGGGACTAGCGGGAGCGAGTGGCACAGATACGCAGTATTTT.

The genes are TRBV14 and TRBJ2-5; D may be TRBD1 (5 bases). CDR1 and CDR2 (germline): SGHDN, FVKESK. The V and J ends lost 0 bases and 2 bases respectively, with 22 bases between them. This CDR3 has 19 amino acids. The chain's CDR3 is CASSQEGTMGLGNQETQYF. The DNA of the CDR3 is TGTGCCAGCAGCCAAGAAGGAACGATGGGGCTAGGGAATCAAGAGACCCAGTACTTC.

This chain joins TRBV28 and TRBJ2-7, with TRBD1 matching 10 bases. V shed 7 bases, J shed 5 bases, and the junction held 11 bases outside the gene matches. The CDR3 has 15 amino acids. The germline V gene encodes CDR1 MDHEN and CDR2 SYDVKM. The CDR3 DNA follows: TGTGCCAGCAACCTAAGGGGGACAGGGGAGAACGAGCAGTACTTC. Amino acids: CASNLRGTGENEQYF.